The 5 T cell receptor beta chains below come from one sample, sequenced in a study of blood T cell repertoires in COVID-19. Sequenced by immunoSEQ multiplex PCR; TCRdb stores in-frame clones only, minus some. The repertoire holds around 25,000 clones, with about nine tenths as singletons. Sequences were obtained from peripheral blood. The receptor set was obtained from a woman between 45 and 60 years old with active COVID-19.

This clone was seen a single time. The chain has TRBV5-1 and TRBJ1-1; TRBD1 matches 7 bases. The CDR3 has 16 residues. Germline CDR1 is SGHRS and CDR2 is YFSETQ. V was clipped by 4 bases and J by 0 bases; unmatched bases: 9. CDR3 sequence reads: CASSGGTVAMNTEAFF. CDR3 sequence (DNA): TGCGCCAGCAGCGGCGGGACAGTCGCCATGAACACTGAAGCTTTCTTT.

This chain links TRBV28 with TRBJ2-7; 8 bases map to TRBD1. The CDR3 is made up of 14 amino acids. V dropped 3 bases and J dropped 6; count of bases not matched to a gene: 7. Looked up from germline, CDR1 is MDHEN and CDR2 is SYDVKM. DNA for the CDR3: TGTGCCAGCAGTTTCGACAGGGGTCTGACCGAGCAGTACTTC. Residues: CASSFDRGLTEQYF.

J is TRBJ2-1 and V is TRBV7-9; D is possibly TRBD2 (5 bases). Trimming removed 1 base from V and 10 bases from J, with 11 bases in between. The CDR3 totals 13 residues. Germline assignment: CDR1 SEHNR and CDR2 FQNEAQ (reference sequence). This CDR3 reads CASSLVVAYEQFF. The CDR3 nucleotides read TGTGCCAGCAGCTTAGTAGTAGCGTACGAGCAGTTCTTC.

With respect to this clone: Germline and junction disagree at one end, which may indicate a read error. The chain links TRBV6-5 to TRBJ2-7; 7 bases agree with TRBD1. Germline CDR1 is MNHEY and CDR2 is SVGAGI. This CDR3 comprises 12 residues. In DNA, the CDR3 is TGTGCCAGCAGAGGGACAGCCTATGAGCAGTACTTC. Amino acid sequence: CASRGTAYEQYF.

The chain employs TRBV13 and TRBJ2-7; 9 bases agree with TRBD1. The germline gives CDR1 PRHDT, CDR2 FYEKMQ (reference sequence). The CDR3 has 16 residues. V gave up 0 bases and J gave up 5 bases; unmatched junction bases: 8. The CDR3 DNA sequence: TGTGCCAGCAGCTTAGGTTCCGGGACAGGGAACCACGAGCAGTACTTC. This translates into CASSLGSGTGNHEQYF.